This TCR beta chain is from a study of CD8 T cells in ankylosing spondylitis. Whole-study findings and limits: What appeared characteristic of ankylosing spondylitis blood was a TCR beta motif of seven to nine highly homologous variants.

TCRdb fed the 5' RACE reads into MiXCR, producing one record per CDR3 protein. The data contain 750,000 to 850,000 distinct CDR3 sequences, about 11% of them singletons. A remark on this clonotype: As yet, its antigen is unknown.

The specimen was blood, either unsorted or a sorted T cell fraction (not recorded which). The receptor was derived from a male donor with ankylosing spondylitis.

The CDR3 DNA sequence: TGTGCCAGCAGTGATTTGCTAGCGGGATCATTTTACAATGAGCAGTTCTTC. Its translation: CASSDLLAGSFYNEQFF. The chain employs TRBV25-1 and TRBJ2-1; 9 bases are shared with TRBD2. The V segment lost 3 bases and the J segment 4 bases; nucleotides outside the gene matches: 10. Germline assignment: CDR1 MGHDK and CDR2 SYGVNS. The CDR3 contains 17 residues.